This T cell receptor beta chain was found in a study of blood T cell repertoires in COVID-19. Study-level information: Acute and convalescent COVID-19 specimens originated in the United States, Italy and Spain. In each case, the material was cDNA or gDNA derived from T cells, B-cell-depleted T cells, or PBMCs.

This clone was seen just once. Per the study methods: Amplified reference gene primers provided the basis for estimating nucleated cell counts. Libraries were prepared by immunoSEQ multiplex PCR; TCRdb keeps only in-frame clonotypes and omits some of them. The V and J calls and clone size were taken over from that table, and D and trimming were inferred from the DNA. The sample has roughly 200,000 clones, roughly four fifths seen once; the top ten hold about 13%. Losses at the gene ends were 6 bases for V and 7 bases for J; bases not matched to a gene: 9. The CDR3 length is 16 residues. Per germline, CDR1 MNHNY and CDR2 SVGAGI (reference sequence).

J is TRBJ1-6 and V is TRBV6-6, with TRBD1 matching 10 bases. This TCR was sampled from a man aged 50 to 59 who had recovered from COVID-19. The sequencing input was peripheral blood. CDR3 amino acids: CASRLTGGAGNSPLHF. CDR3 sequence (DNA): TGTGCCAGCAGGCTGACAGGGGGCGCCGGGAATTCACCCCTCCACTTT.